This TCR beta chain was identified during a study of T-cell reconstitution after alpha-beta-depleted transplantation in children. The germline V gene has CDR1 SNHLY and CDR2 FYNNEI. Trimming shortened V by 4 bases and J by 5 bases, and 13 bases separated the two germline ends. This CDR3 contains 14 residues. This clonotype was counted only a few times. For TCRbeta, the library was prepared with unique molecular identifiers. One entry per CDR3 protein, called by TCRdb with MiXCR from the PCR reads. The sample consists of a few hundred thousand distinct CDR3 sequences, about a tenth of them appearing once.

Sequenced here: PBMCs from the stem cell graft donor, sampled from the stem cell graft. This clonotype was obtained from a human donor who donated a stem cell graft to a child with acute myeloid leukemia. This chain links TRBV2 with TRBJ2-3; no reliable D call. CDR3 coding DNA: TGTGCCAGCAGTGTCGAAAACATGATAGATACGCAGTATTTT. This encodes CASSVENMIDTQYF.